Below, one T cell receptor beta chain is given with its context. The antigen is not known. This sample is part of a study of T cell repertoires in cytomegalovirus infection. As for the study in general: CMV epitopes used comprised recently identified HLA-C-restricted ones and well-studied HLA-B-restricted ones. Through public TCR beta signatures, both CMV infection and matching HLA type were indicated. Findings and limits, study-wide: Dominating the ex vivo response were TCR beta clonotypes that were CMV-specific and HLA-C-restricted. Cumulated frequencies of public TCR beta families served to identify carriers of CMV plus the relevant HLA.

CDR3 size: 13 residues. Germline V gene sequence: CDR1 MNHEY, CDR2 SVGEGT. Trimming pared 2 bases from V and 3 bases from J, leaving 8 bases between. TCRdb reprocessed the reads via MiXCR and lists one record per CDR3 protein. The table records hundreds of thousands of distinct CDR3 sequences, roughly a third of them present only once. The sequence was collected from a human donor in good health (CMV status not recorded). Some clones in this sample may be carry-over from other donors' samples. The chain combines TRBV6-2 or TRBV6-3 with TRBJ2-7, with D possibly matching TRBD1 (6 bases). Sequencing used cultured CD8+ T cells from PBMCs, obtained from culture after CMV antigen stimulation. CDR3: CASSYGGHYEQYV. For the CDR3, the DNA is TGTGCCAGCAGTTACGGGGGCCACTACGAGCAGTACGTC.